The clone carrying this T cell receptor (beta chain) occurred once. Antigen: not known. These data belong to a study of long-term antiretroviral therapy in people with HIV. The immunoSEQ assay was v3.0, run at survey level. The table came from immunoSEQ multiplex PCR; TCRdb's copy has only in-frame clones and leaves some out. This sample has under 25,000 clones, with roughly 86% found just once. The CDR3 runs 18 residues. V lost 0 bases to trimming and J lost 9 bases, with 24 bases between them. Germline CDR1 KGHSH, CDR2 LQKENI. Study outcomes and limitations: Upon ART, diversity increased but remained lower than transplant donor controls.

The clonotype originates from a man between 60 and 75 years old with HIV. The sequences come from unsorted PBMCs, collected 1.3 years after starting antiretroviral therapy. This chain uses TRBV18 with TRBJ1-5; no firm D call. CDR3: CASSPPSQISGVGWPQHF. The CDR3 DNA reads as TGTGCCAGCTCACCACCGTCTCAAATATCAGGAGTCGGTTGGCCCCAGCATTTT.